The present entry profiles one T cell receptor beta chain with its context. Its specificity is not known. This sample was taken from a study of CD8 T cells in Susac syndrome. Study-level results: The number of individuals included in the study's TCR sequencing and HLA analysis was acknowledged as relatively small.

When the RNA was reverse transcribed, random hexamers were used with an input of roughly 0.5 to 1 ug. Multiplex PCR with immunoSEQ amplified the TCR beta CDR3 across 54 Vbeta and 13 Jbeta. One entry per CDR3 protein, called by TCRdb with MiXCR from the immunoSEQ multiplex PCR reads. The sample records around 300,000 distinct CDR3 sequences, 65% to 90% being singletons. CDR3 size: 17 residues. After removal of 2 bases from V and 9 bases from J, the junction contained 10 bases not matched to a gene. Germline CDR1 SEHNR, CDR2 FQNEAQ (reference sequence). The sequence came from a human donor with multiple sclerosis. V and J are TRBV7-9 and TRBJ2-1; TRBD2 matches 13 bases. The sequenced sample consisted of CD8+ T cells from PBMCs. The DNA for the CDR3 is TGTGCCAGCAGCTTATACGGCGGTGGACTAGCGGGGGTTGAGCAGTTCTTC. Translated, it gives CASSLYGGGLAGVEQFF.